The 26 T cell receptor beta chains below all came from one sample that was sequenced in a study of CD4 T cells in relation to SARS-CoV-2 and coronaviruses. These receptors' targets are unknown. Unexposed donor CD4+ T cells date from 2011-2018, before the COVID-19 pandemic. The cells were cultured for about ten days before CD4+ T cells were isolated. Assay used: immunoSEQ multiplex PCR; TCRdb lists only in-frame clones, some missing. The data show roughly 29,000 clones, about 73% seen once. Specimen: CD4+ T cells from PBMCs, cultured in vitro. These receptors were taken from a human donor in good health.

The table lists this clone with a few counts. The genes are TRBV1 and TRBJ2-5; the table's D call TRBD1 went unverified against the DNA. TRBV1 is a documented pseudogene. CDR3 length: 18 residues. In DNA, the CDR3 is TGCACCAGCAGCCAAGAACAGGGTATCGGGATGCTGGGGGAGACCCAGTACTTC. It specifies CTSSQEQGIGMLGETQYF.

The J gene is TRBJ1-4, the V gene TRBV7-8; possibly TRBD1 for D (6 bases). The CDR3 sequence is 14 residues long. Trimming shortened V by 1 base and J by 8 bases, and 11 bases separated the two germline ends. Germline V CDR1 and CDR2: SGHVS, FQNEAQ. The CDR3 region is CASSLVVGGEKLFF. In nucleotides, the CDR3 is TGTGCCAGCAGCTTAGTGGTAGGGGGAGAAAAACTGTTTTTT.

Only a few counts were recorded for this clone. CDR3 protein: CSVGEGGVNTEAFF. In DNA form, the CDR3 reads TGCAGCGTTGGGGAAGGGGGAGTCAACACTGAAGCTTTCTTT. The chain has TRBV29-1 and TRBJ1-1; D may be TRBD1 (6 bases). Trimming took 4 bases from V and 2 from J, leaving 14 bases between them. Germline CDR1 and CDR2: SQVTM and ANQGSEA. The CDR3 is 14 residues long.

The chain combines TRBV6-5 with TRBJ2-7, with 7 bases identical to TRBD1. J was trimmed by 0 bases and V by 6 bases; bases with no gene match: 8. Germline loops: CDR1 MNHEY, CDR2 SVGAGI. This CDR3 region has 15 residues. The CDR3 DNA sequence: TGTGCCAGCAGCCAAGAGGGACAGAGCTCCTACGAGCAGTACTTC. Protein product: CASSQEGQSSYEQYF.

The chain couples TRBV7-2 to TRBJ2-5, with 10 bases lining up with TRBD1. This CDR3 has 16 residues. Germline CDR1 and CDR2: SGHTA and FQGNSA. V trimming: 1 base; J trimming: 3 bases; junction bases outside the gene matches: 5. The CDR3: CASSLGSGQGEETQYF. In DNA form, the CDR3 reads TGTGCCAGCAGCTTAGGGAGCGGACAGGGGGAAGAGACCCAGTACTTC.

This chain's CDR3 is CSVEQTGLANIQYF. CDR3 sequence (DNA): TGCAGCGTTGAGCAGACAGGGTTAGCGAACATTCAGTACTTC. The chain has TRBV29-1 and TRBJ2-4, with 7 bases that match TRBD1. CDR1 and CDR2 (germline): SQVTM, ANQGSEA. Trimming removed 3 bases from V and 7 bases from J; junction bases left unmatched: 9. This CDR3 contains 14 residues. The complete variable domain, with remaining parts taken from reference TRBV29-1 and TRBJ2-4, reads SAVISQKPSRDICQRGTSLTIQCQVDSQVTMMFWYRQQPGQSLTLIATANQGSEATYESGFVIDKFPISRPNLTFSTLTVSNMSPEDSSIYLCSVEQTGLANIQYFGAGTRLSVL.

The J gene is TRBJ1-2, the V gene TRBV6-1; no firm D call. Germline V lookup: CDR1 MNHNS, CDR2 SASEGT. The V end was cut by 0 bases, the J end by 6 bases, with 11 bases between. The CDR3 loop spans 14 amino acids. CDR3 coding DNA: TGTGCCAGCAGTGAAGCAGGTCGGTTTCATGGCTACACCTTC. This translates into CASSEAGRFHGYTF.

This clone came up once. The V gene is TRBV6-5, the J gene TRBJ2-7; D uncertain. There are 15 residues in the CDR3. V lost 0 bases, J lost 2 bases, and 11 bases lay in between. The V gene's germline CDR1 is MNHEY and CDR2 SVGAGI. CDR3 coding DNA: TGTGCCAGCAGTTACTCGCTGGGATCGGCCTACGAGCAGTACTTC. Amino acid sequence: CASSYSLGSAYEQYF.

The chain combines TRBV15 with TRBJ1-1; maybe TRBD1 (5 bases). V lost 1 base and J 6 bases, leaving 9 bases between the germline ends. CDR1 is LNHNV and CDR2 is YYDKDF in the germline V gene (reference sequence). The CDR3 runs to 13 residues. The CDR3 loop is CATSRGGFAEAFF. CDR3 coding DNA: TGTGCCACCAGCAGAGGGGGCTTCGCTGAAGCTTTCTTT. Together with reference TRBV15 and TRBJ1-1, the CDR3 gives the full variable domain: DAMVIQNPRYQVTQFGKPVTLSCSQTLNHNVMYWYQQKSSQAPKLLFHYYDKDFNNEADTPDNFQSRRPNTSFCFLDIRSPGLGDTAMYLCATSRGGFAEAFFGQGTRLTVV.

V usage is TRBV7-3 and J usage is TRBJ2-7; D tentatively fits TRBD1 or TRBD2 (5 bases each). The CDR3 is 13 amino acids. The germline gives CDR1 SGHTA, CDR2 FQGTGA. V was shortened by 4 bases and J by 7 bases, with 14 bases between the two germline ends. The DNA for the CDR3 is TGTGCCAGCAGCTCTTCCGGGACGGCGGAGCAGTACTTC. Its protein is CASSSSGTAEQYF.

The J gene is TRBJ2-3, the V gene TRBV4-2; 7 bases align to TRBD2. V lost 0 bases and J lost 2; bases outside the gene matches: 8. This CDR3 contains 17 residues. Germline CDR1 LGHNA, CDR2 YNFKEQ. The chain's CDR3 is CASSQDLRAGTTDTQYF. The DNA for the CDR3 is TGTGCCAGCAGCCAAGATCTTCGAGCGGGGACCACAGATACGCAGTATTTT.

This clone was seen a handful of times. The V gene is TRBV16, the J gene TRBJ2-7, with TRBD2 as a possible D gene (5 bases). The CDR3 has 14 amino acids. V dropped 1 base and J dropped 7 bases, with 14 bases sitting between them. CDR1 and CDR2 (germline): KGHSY, FQNENV. The CDR3 loop reads CASSQFTNPGEQYF. In DNA, the CDR3 is TGTGCCAGCAGCCAATTTACCAACCCGGGGGAGCAGTACTTC.

V usage is TRBV25-1 and J usage is TRBJ2-6, with D maybe TRBD2 (5 bases). V lost 4 bases and J 3 bases, leaving 7 bases between the germline ends. This CDR3 is built from 14 residues. In germline, CDR1 is MGHDK, CDR2 SYGVNS. The CDR3 nucleotides are TGTGCCAGCAGTGGGGAGATTGGGGCCAACGTCCTGACTTTC. Its protein product is CASSGEIGANVLTF. Full variable domain (rest looked up from reference TRBV25-1 and TRBJ2-6): EADIYQTPRYLVIGTGKKITLECSQTMGHDKMYWYQQDPGMELHLIHYSYGVNSTEKGDLSSESTVSRIRTEHFPLTLESARPSHTSQYLCASSGEIGANVLTFGAGSRLTVL.

This chain joins TRBV5-1 and TRBJ2-1, with TRBD1 matching over 9 bases. Trimming removed 4 bases from V and 6 bases from J; junction bases left unmatched: 8. The CDR3 sequence is 15 residues long. From germline, CDR1 is SGHRS and CDR2 YFSETQ. CDR3 sequence reads: CASSMQGQGGNEQFF. The DNA of the CDR3 is TGCGCCAGCAGCATGCAGGGACAGGGTGGCAATGAGCAGTTCTTC.

The chain carries TRBV20-1 and TRBJ2-5; possible D gene TRBD2, 8 bases. CDR1 DFQATT and CDR2 SNEGSKA come from the germline V gene (reference sequence). Trimming removed 3 bases at V and 5 bases at J, with 19 bases between. The CDR3 consists of 15 residues. The CDR3 protein is CSASDNGRGQETQYF. CDR3 sequence (DNA): TGCAGTGCTAGTGATAACGGGAGGGGACAGGAGACCCAGTACTTC.

This clone was counted only a few times. The rearrangement links TRBV7-9 to TRBJ1-2; D uncertain. CDR3 length equals 13 residues. With 1 base removed from V and 5 bases from J, the gap between germline ends came to 8 bases. Germline CDR1 is SEHNR and CDR2 is FQNEAQ (reference sequence). The CDR3 coding sequence is TGTGCCAGCAGCTTAGAGGGAGCATATGGCTACACCTTC. The encoded protein is CASSLEGAYGYTF.

This rearrangement joins TRBV18 to TRBJ2-4; 10 bases are a match to TRBD1. This CDR3 is built from 15 residues. Germline loops: CDR1 KGHSH, CDR2 LQKENI. With V trimmed by 3 bases and J by 8 bases, 7 bases remained unmatched. Here the CDR3 reads CASSPTGGATDIQYF. CDR3 sequence (DNA): TGTGCCAGCTCACCGACAGGGGGCGCCACGGACATTCAGTACTTC.

The V gene is TRBV7-9, the J gene TRBJ2-1; 11 nucleotides line up with TRBD2. CDR1 is SEHNR and CDR2 is FQNEAQ in the germline V gene (reference sequence). With 1 base clipped from V and 6 bases from J, the junction kept 5 bases outside the gene matches. The CDR3 contains 16 residues. CDR3 region: CASSLVAGLAVNEQFF. CDR3 nucleotide sequence: TGTGCCAGCAGCTTAGTTGCGGGACTAGCGGTCAATGAGCAGTTCTTC.

The V call is TRBV30, the J call TRBJ2-5; D is possibly TRBD1 (5 bases). The CDR3 is made up of 13 amino acids. Trimming left V 1 base short and J 5 bases short, with 11 bases between. CDR1 GTSNPN and CDR2 SVGIG come from the germline V gene (reference sequence). CDR3 sequence: CAWSAGPVETQYF. The CDR3 bases are TGTGCCTGGAGTGCAGGGCCCGTGGAGACCCAGTACTTC.

This sequence joins TRBV7-2 and TRBJ2-3; D unclear. V gave up 5 bases and J gave up 5 bases, with 11 bases separating them. This CDR3 region has 13 residues. Germline V gene data show CDR1 as SGHTA and CDR2 as FQGNSA. The CDR3 region is CASSPFVRDTQYF. DNA for the CDR3: TGTGCCAGCAGCCCGTTTGTGAGAGATACGCAGTATTTT.

The rearrangement links TRBV19 to TRBJ2-2; D gene uncertain. The CDR3 is 14 amino acids. Germline CDR1 and CDR2: LNHDA and SQIVND (reference sequence). V was shortened by 3 bases and J by 7 bases, with 12 bases between the two germline ends. The CDR3 sequence: CASSIPGKDGELFF. CDR3 nucleotide sequence: TGTGCCAGTAGTATTCCAGGAAAGGACGGGGAGCTGTTTTTT.

The rearrangement joins TRBV19 to TRBJ2-1; TRBD1 is a possible D gene (6 bases). Germline-derived CDR1 and CDR2 are LNHDA and SQIVND (reference sequence). V was cut by 11 bases and J by 3 bases, with 17 bases left in between. The length of the CDR3 is 14 residues. The CDR3 loop is CACAPGHVYNEQFF. The CDR3, as DNA: TGTGCCTGCGCGCCGGGACACGTCTACAATGAGCAGTTCTTC.

Only one count was recorded for this clone. The rearrangement links TRBV6-2 or TRBV6-3 to TRBJ2-4, with D unresolved. The germline V gene encodes CDR1 MNHEY and CDR2 SVGEGT. V was cut by 2 bases and J by 0 bases, with 17 bases left in between. CDR3 length: 18 residues. CDR3 residues: CASSYHSTFRVAKNIQYF. CDR3 sequence (DNA): TGTGCCAGCAGTTACCACTCTACATTCCGGGTAGCCAAAAACATTCAGTACTTC.

This clone has more than one count but fewer than ten. V and J are TRBV6-4 and TRBJ1-5; 7 nucleotides agree with TRBD1. There are 18 residues in the CDR3. The V gene end was trimmed by 3 bases and the J gene end by 5 bases; junction bases not matched to a gene: 16. CDR1 is MRHNA, CDR2 SNTAGT, per germline. The CDR3: CASSEIFWTGGRDQPQHF. CDR3 bases: TGTGCCAGCAGTGAAATTTTTTGGACAGGCGGTAGGGATCAGCCCCAGCATTTT.

J is TRBJ1-6 and V is TRBV30; 7 nucleotides align to TRBD1. This CDR3 is built from 16 residues. The germline V gene has CDR1 GTSNPN and CDR2 SVGIG (reference sequence). V gave up 2 bases and J gave up 4 bases; unmatched junction bases: 8. CDR3 residues: CAWSYRGNVYNSPLHF. The CDR3 DNA is TGTGCCTGGAGTTACAGGGGAAACGTTTATAATTCACCCCTCCACTTT.

This clone appeared a single time. The chain has TRBV29-1 and TRBJ2-7, with D tentatively TRBD2 (6 bases). From germline, CDR1 is SQVTM and CDR2 ANQGSEA. The CDR3 loop spans 14 amino acids. V was clipped by 7 bases and J by 7 bases, with 23 bases between them. The CDR3 DNA reads as TGCAGCGCCCACGAGACCGGAGGGGCGGGAGAGCAGTACTTC. The encoded protein is CSAHETGGAGEQYF.